These 16 T cell receptor beta chains were all obtained from the same sample, sequenced in a study of T cell responses to AZD1222 COVID-19 vaccine. TCRdb's copy holds only in-frame clones and misses some; the assay was immunoSEQ multiplex PCR. The data contain approximately 90,000 clones, approximately 91% of them seen just once; the ten biggest clones take up 5.5%. The sample consisted of peripheral blood, taken 28 days after the second AZD1222 dose. These receptors were collected from an adult who received the AZD1222 COVID-19 vaccine.

The chain has TRBV9 and TRBJ1-1; D uncertain. The V gene's germline CDR1 is SGDLS and CDR2 YYNGEE. V lost 0 bases and J lost 1, with 10 bases in between. This CDR3 contains 15 residues. The CDR3, as DNA: TGTGCCAGCAGCGTAGTTCCGGAAGGGAACACTGAAGCTTTCTTT. As protein: CASSVVPEGNTEAFF.

The gene calls are TRBV2 and TRBJ2-1; TRBD1 agrees at 10 bases. V was pared by 2 bases and J by 0 bases, with 13 bases of the junction left unmatched. Germline values: CDR1 SNHLY, CDR2 FYNNEI. This CDR3 contains 20 residues. As DNA, the CDR3 is TGTGCCAGCAGTGAACCTCGGGACAGGGGTCTTTCGAGCTCCTACAATGAGCAGTTCTTC. Translated: CASSEPRDRGLSSSYNEQFF. The variable domain in full, completed from reference TRBV2 and TRBJ2-1, reads EPEVTQTPSHQVTQMGQEVILRCVPISNHLYFYWYRQILGQKVEFLVSFYNNEISEKSEIFDDQFSVERPDGSNFTLKIRSTKLEDSAMYFCASSEPRDRGLSSSYNEQFFGPGTRLTVL.

The chain couples TRBV3-1 (or the pseudogene TRBV3-2) to TRBJ1-1; weak D call: TRBD1 (5 bases). CDR1 is LGHDT and CDR2 is YNNKEL in the germline V gene (reference sequence). CDR3 length: 13 residues. V lost 1 base and J lost 7, with 10 bases in between. This CDR3 is CASSQVRDGEAFF. The CDR3 DNA reads as TGTGCCAGCAGCCAAGTCCGGGACGGTGAAGCTTTCTTT.

The chain uses TRBV30 and TRBJ1-6; 9 nucleotides line up with TRBD1. The J segment lost 9 bases and the V segment lost 5 bases, leaving 8 bases of the junction unmatched. The germline CDR1 and CDR2 sequences are GTSNPN and SVGIG (reference sequence). The CDR3 runs to 14 residues. This chain's CDR3 is CAWVSGTGPSPLHF. CDR3 DNA sequence: TGTGCCTGGGTAAGCGGGACAGGGCCTTCACCCCTCCACTTT.

This CDR3 is CASSSGGRTDTQYF. The CDR3 DNA follows: TGTGCCAGCAGCTCCGGGGGGCGCACAGATACGCAGTATTTT. This chain connects TRBV5-4 to TRBJ2-3; TRBD2 is a possible D gene (7 bases). There are 14 residues in the CDR3. CDR1 is SGHNT, CDR2 YYREEE, per germline (reference sequence). V shed 3 bases and J shed 1 base, with 9 bases lying between them.

V gene TRBV30 combines with J gene TRBJ2-5; D is perhaps TRBD1 or TRBD2 (5 bases each). This CDR3 has 13 amino acids. Germline assignment: CDR1 GTSNPN and CDR2 SVGIG (reference sequence). V was pared by 2 bases and J by 5 bases, with 12 bases between. CDR3 DNA sequence: TGTGCCTGGAGTAGGGGTAGCGCGGAGACCCAGTACTTC. Amino acid sequence: CAWSRGSAETQYF.

The chain carries TRBV5-4 and TRBJ1-2; 7 nucleotides align to TRBD1. There are 13 residues in the CDR3. The V segment lost 4 bases and the J segment 6 bases; nucleotides outside the gene matches: 6. Germline CDR1 is SGHNT and CDR2 is YYREEE (reference sequence). The CDR3 is CASSPGGQDGYTF. In DNA form, the CDR3 reads TGTGCCAGCAGCCCAGGGGGGCAGGATGGCTACACCTTC.

This chain links TRBV14 with TRBJ2-2, with 11 nucleotides matching TRBD2. V lost 3 bases, J lost 0 bases, and 6 bases stayed unmatched. Germline lookup yields CDR1 SGHDN and CDR2 FVKESK. The CDR3 has 18 residues. CDR3 residues: CASSHLVAGGSNTGELFF. The CDR3 bases are TGTGCCAGCAGCCATCTTGTAGCGGGGGGGTCGAACACCGGGGAGCTGTTTTTT.

The chain is built from TRBV3-1 (or the pseudogene TRBV3-2) and TRBJ2-7, with 10 positions matching TRBD1. The CDR3 is made up of 14 amino acids. In germline, CDR1 is LGHDT, CDR2 YNNKEL (reference sequence). V shed 4 bases and J 3 bases; nucleotides not matched to a gene: 3. The CDR3 region is CASSPGTGDYEQYF. CDR3 in DNA: TGTGCCAGCAGCCCCGGGACAGGGGACTACGAGCAGTACTTC.

This chain uses TRBV7-2 with TRBJ1-5; D remains ambiguous. This CDR3 spans 14 amino acids. V was pared by 2 bases and J by 4 bases, with 9 bases between. The V gene's germline CDR1 is SGHTA and CDR2 FQGNSA. CDR3 DNA: TGTGCCAGCAGCTTAATGAGGGCTAATCAGCCCCAGCATTTT. It codes for CASSLMRANQPQHF.

The chain links TRBV18 to TRBJ1-2; 8 bases match TRBD1. The CDR3 loop spans 16 amino acids. V dropped 3 bases and J dropped 3; count of bases not matched to a gene: 9. Per germline, CDR1 KGHSH and CDR2 LQKENI. CDR3 nucleotides: TGTGCCAGCTCACCTGAAGGACAGGGCCCCCACTATGGCTACACCTTC. This gives the protein CASSPEGQGPHYGYTF.

V usage is TRBV4-3 and J usage is TRBJ2-7, with D uncertain. Germline V gene lookup returns CDR1 LGHNA and CDR2 YSLEER. The CDR3 is made up of 16 amino acids. V lost 0 bases and J lost 4, with 16 bases in between. The CDR3 protein is CASSQDIPGYQYEQYF. CDR3 coding DNA: TGCGCCAGCAGCCAAGATATTCCTGGGTATCAGTACGAGCAGTACTTC.

The chain employs TRBV6-5 and TRBJ2-7; TRBD2 might be the D (6 bases). This CDR3 has 16 amino acids. V was trimmed by 2 bases and J by 3 bases, leaving 17 bases between them. In germline, CDR1 is MNHEY, CDR2 SVGAGI. In DNA, the CDR3 is TGTGCCAGCAGTTACCCGGGACTTTCCCTTAACTACGAGCAGTACTTC. Translating it yields CASSYPGLSLNYEQYF.

The J gene is TRBJ1-3, the V gene TRBV4-3; 9 bases are a match to TRBD1. The CDR3 length is 14 residues. With V trimmed by 4 bases and J by 4 bases, 2 bases remained unmatched. Germline assignment: CDR1 LGHNA and CDR2 YSLEER. This CDR3 reads CASSRGTGGNTIYF. The DNA of the CDR3 is TGCGCCAGCAGCCGAGGGACAGGGGGAAACACCATATATTTT.

The chain combines TRBV12-3 or TRBV12-4 with TRBJ1-1, with D perhaps matching TRBD1 (6 bases). The V and J ends lost 8 bases and 1 base respectively, with 11 bases between them. This CDR3 region has 13 residues. The CDR3 DNA reads TGTGCCAGCTTGTTGGGACAGAACACTGAAGCTTTCTTT. Translating gives CASLLGQNTEAFF.

The CDR3 nucleotides are TGCGCCAGCAGCCATCGGGGTGGTGCAGCTGACACTGAAGCTTTCTTT. This encodes CASSHRGGAADTEAFF. The chain recombines TRBV4-1 with TRBJ1-1; D unresolved. V lost 3 bases to trimming and J lost 3 bases, with 17 bases between them. Germline CDR1 reads MGHRA; CDR2 reads YSYEKL. The CDR3 covers 16 residues.